This paragraph reports one T cell receptor beta chain. The ends were cut back, 0 bases at V and 0 bases at J, with 8 bases in the middle. The CDR3 totals 15 residues. Germline CDR1 reads MNHEY; CDR2 reads SVGAGI. This entry is derived from a study of cytomegalovirus exposure and HLA in healthy donors. Only in-frame clones appear in the TCRdb table, and some are missing; sequencing was by immunoSEQ multiplex PCR. The sample contains about 56,000 clones, just over 90% of which appear only once. Sequencing used PBMCs. The chain couples TRBV6-5 to TRBJ1-1; D is unclear. The receptor's source is a young woman in good health and CMV-seropositive. Here the CDR3 reads CASSYSTRLNTEAFF. Here the CDR3 DNA reads TGTGCCAGCAGTTACTCGACACGGCTGAACACTGAAGCTTTCTTT.